One and the same sample provided the 30 T cell receptor beta chains below, sequenced in a study of OX40 agonist ivuxolimab in advanced cancers. The table came from immunoSEQ multiplex PCR; TCRdb's copy has only in-frame clones and leaves some out. The sample yields 35,000 to 50,000 clones, around 84% seen once. The sample was CD4+ or CD8+ T cells sorted from blood, taken in a trial of the OX40 agonist ivuxolimab. The source of these receptors is an adult with an advanced solid tumor such as melanoma, head and neck, liver or kidney cancer.

The chain recombines TRBV15 with TRBJ1-5, with D possibly being TRBD1 (6 bases). CDR1 and CDR2 from the germline V gene are LNHNV and YYDKDF (reference sequence). V was trimmed by 5 bases and J by 1 base, leaving 12 bases between them. This CDR3 spans 15 amino acids. The CDR3 region has the DNA TGTGCCACCAGCCCCTCGAGGGGGAGCAATCAGCCCCAGCATTTT. It yields the protein CATSPSRGSNQPQHF. The full variable domain, rest sourced from reference TRBV15 and TRBJ1-5, is DAMVIQNPRYQVTQFGKPVTLSCSQTLNHNVMYWYQQKSSQAPKLLFHYYDKDFNNEADTPDNFQSRRPNTSFCFLDIRSPGLGDTAMYLCATSPSRGSNQPQHFGDGTRLSIL.

The V gene is TRBV11-2, the J gene TRBJ2-7; 8 bases are shared with TRBD2. V lost 4 bases and J lost 6; bases outside the gene matches: 5. The CDR3 contains 13 residues. Germline V gene lookup returns CDR1 SGHAT and CDR2 FQNNGV. The CDR3 loop reads CASSWREATEQYV. CDR3 bases: TGTGCCAGCAGCTGGCGGGAGGCGACCGAGCAGTACGTC.

J is TRBJ2-7 and V is TRBV5-4, with 11 nucleotides matching TRBD1. Germline V gives CDR1 SGHNT, CDR2 YYREEE (reference sequence). This CDR3 has 16 residues. The V gene end was trimmed by 0 bases and the J gene end by 3 bases; junction bases not matched to a gene: 5. Here the CDR3 DNA reads TGTGCCAGCAGCTTGGGGACAGGGGGCCCCCTCTACGAGCAGTACGTC. As protein: CASSLGTGGPLYEQYV.

This chain joins TRBV7-6 and TRBJ1-2, with D uncertain. The length of the CDR3 is 13 residues. The V gene's germline CDR1 is SGHVS and CDR2 FNYEAQ. The V and J ends lost 5 bases and 0 bases respectively, with 7 bases between them. The CDR3: CASSPQTNYGYTF. The CDR3 DNA is TGTGCCAGCAGCCCCCAAACTAACTATGGCTACACCTTC.

The V call is TRBV11-1, the J call TRBJ2-1, with 12 bases aligning to TRBD2. CDR3 length: 16 amino acids. V shed 3 bases, J shed 8 bases, and the junction held 8 bases outside the gene matches. Germline V gene data show CDR1 as SGHAT and CDR2 as FQDESV (reference sequence). DNA for the CDR3: TGTGCCAGCAGCTTGGGTTCTAGCGGGGGGGCACATGAGCAGTTCTTC. This encodes CASSLGSSGGAHEQFF.

The CDR3 region is CASSPDTAVYEQYV. In DNA, the CDR3 is TGCGCCAGCAGTCCGGACACCGCCGTCTACGAGCAGTACGTC. The chain combines TRBV23-1 with TRBJ2-7; TRBD1 is a possible D gene (5 bases). TRBV23-1 is designated an ORF whose function remains uncertain. V lost 4 bases to trimming and J lost 3 bases, with 13 bases between them. The length of the CDR3 is 14 residues.

J is TRBJ1-2 and V is TRBV6-5; maybe TRBD1 (5 bases). The CDR3 runs 13 residues. CDR1 MNHEY and CDR2 SVGAGI come from the germline V gene. With 7 bases removed from V and 4 bases from J, the gap between germline ends came to 13 bases. CDR3 protein: CASTQGLLYGYTF. In nucleotides, the CDR3 is TGTGCCAGCACCCAGGGACTGCTCTATGGCTACACCTTC.

V and J are TRBV6-6 and TRBJ2-5; possibly TRBD1 for D (6 bases). The CDR3 consists of 16 residues. V was trimmed by 0 bases and J by 0 bases, leaving 11 bases between them. Germline values: CDR1 MNHNY, CDR2 SVGAGI (reference sequence). This CDR3 is CASSYSGGLYQETQYF. CDR3 sequence (DNA): TGTGCCAGCAGTTACTCAGGGGGATTGTACCAAGAGACCCAGTACTTC.

This clone showed up just a few times. The V and J genes are TRBV11-2 and TRBJ1-5; D might be TRBD1 (6 bases). Between the trimmed V and J ends, which lost 3 bases and 2 bases, there was a span of 8 bases. Germline V gene sequence: CDR1 SGHAT, CDR2 FQNNGV. This CDR3 contains 14 residues. CDR3 in amino acids: CASSFRGGNQPQHF. The CDR3 nucleotides read TGTGCCAGCAGCTTCAGGGGAGGCAATCAGCCCCAGCATTTT.

This clone was seen a handful of times. V usage is TRBV4-2 and J usage is TRBJ1-2, with D unclear. Per germline, CDR1 LGHNA and CDR2 YNFKEQ. Trimming left V 4 bases short and J 1 base short, with 13 bases between. This CDR3 contains 15 residues. The CDR3 loop is CASSPPGIGNYGYTF. DNA for the CDR3: TGTGCCAGCAGCCCGCCGGGGATAGGTAACTATGGCTACACCTTC.

The chain combines TRBV27 with TRBJ1-6, with 9 bases that match TRBD1. The V gene end was trimmed by 5 bases and the J gene end by 7 bases; junction bases not matched to a gene: 3. This CDR3 comprises 14 residues. From germline, CDR1 is MNHEY and CDR2 SMNVEV (reference sequence). The CDR3 DNA reads TGTGCCAGCAGTGGGGACAGGGAGAATTCACCCCTCCACTTT. Translating it yields CASSGDRENSPLHF.

The rearrangement joins TRBV7-3 to TRBJ1-1, with D unclear. Between the trimmed V and J ends, which lost 1 base and 0 bases, there was a span of 9 bases. Looked up from germline, CDR1 is SGHTA and CDR2 is FQGTGA. The CDR3 has 15 residues. CDR3 DNA: TGTGCCAGCAGCTTAAGCGGCGGTATGAACACTGAAGCTTTCTTT. Translated, it gives CASSLSGGMNTEAFF. The full variable domain, its missing parts supplied by reference TRBV7-3 and TRBJ1-1, is GAGVSQTPSNKVTEKGKYVELRCDPISGHTALYWYRQSLGQGPEFLIYFQGTGAADDSGLPNDRFFAVRPEGSVSTLKIQRTERGDSAVYLCASSLSGGMNTEAFFGQGTRLTVV.

The gene calls are TRBV30 and TRBJ2-7; D not resolved. V lost 0 bases, J lost 5 bases, and 11 bases lay in between. CDR1 and CDR2 from the germline V gene are GTSNPN and SVGIG (reference sequence). CDR3 length: 13 amino acids. CDR3 sequence reads: CAWSVGPSNEQYF. CDR3 coding DNA: TGTGCCTGGAGTGTAGGACCCAGCAACGAGCAGTACTTC.

As regards this clone: A far larger clone is one base from this, pointing to a likely read error. The chain has TRBV5-1 and TRBJ2-7; no clear D gene. Germline V gives CDR1 SGHRS, CDR2 YFSETQ. V was shortened by 2 bases and J by 2 bases, with 17 bases between the two germline ends. There are 16 residues in the CDR3. The CDR3 loop reads CASSFRQDREAYEQYF. CDR3 in DNA: TGCGCCAGCAGCTTTCGCCAGGACCGAGAAGCCTACGAGCAGTACTTC.

The V call is TRBV4-1, the J call TRBJ2-7; D is possibly TRBD2 (5 bases). Germline V CDR1 and CDR2: MGHRA, YSYEKL. CDR3 size: 13 residues. The V gene lost 1 base and the J gene lost 2 bases, with 6 bases spanning the gap. The CDR3: CASSQVGAYEQYF. Here the CDR3 DNA reads TGCGCCAGCAGCCAAGTCGGGGCCTACGAGCAGTACTTC.

V and J are TRBV5-4 and TRBJ2-5, with TRBD2 identical over 10 bases. Germline CDR1 SGHNT, CDR2 YYREEE (reference sequence). V was pared by 0 bases and J by 4 bases, with 12 bases of the junction left unmatched. This CDR3 contains 18 residues. CDR3 DNA: TGTGCCAGCAGCTTGGCGTCTAGCGGGGGCTTTACTGGAGAGACCCAGTACTTC. Amino acid sequence: CASSLASSGGFTGETQYF.

The J gene is TRBJ2-5, the V gene TRBV5-5; D possibly matches TRBD1 or TRBD2 (5 bases each). The V gene's germline CDR1 is SGHKS and CDR2 YYEKEE (reference sequence). The CDR3 contains 14 residues. V dropped 4 bases and J dropped 4 bases, with 14 bases sitting between them. The CDR3 nucleotides read TGTGCCAGCAGCCCGGGACCAGCAGGAGAGACCCAGTACTTC. Translating gives CASSPGPAGETQYF.

This sequence joins TRBV28 and TRBJ1-5; 7 positions agree with TRBD1. The junction had 9 bases not matched to a gene; V was cut back by 6 bases and J by 4 bases. Germline CDR1 MDHEN, CDR2 SYDVKM. The CDR3 consists of 15 residues. The CDR3 bases are TGTGCCAGCAGCCCGACACAGGGGAAGAATCAGCCCCAGCATTTT. As protein: CASSPTQGKNQPQHF.

The chain uses TRBV7-2 and TRBJ1-3; 7 nucleotides align to TRBD1. The CDR3 is made up of 15 amino acids. Trimming at V came to 1 base and at J to 4 bases, leaving 4 bases not matched to a gene. The V gene's germline CDR1 is SGHTA and CDR2 FQGNSA. The CDR3 DNA follows: TGTGCCAGCAGCTTAGTAGACAGGGCCGGAAACACCATATATTTT. Translation gives CASSLVDRAGNTIYF.

This chain links TRBV27 with TRBJ2-1, with 11 bases matching TRBD1. The germline CDR1 and CDR2 sequences are MNHEY and SMNVEV (reference sequence). The CDR3 sequence is 15 residues long. V gave up 3 bases and J gave up 6 bases; unmatched junction bases: 4. CDR3 nucleotide sequence: TGTGCCAGCAGTTTTCCGGACAGGGGGCCCAATGAGCAGTTCTTC. It is translated as CASSFPDRGPNEQFF.

The chain links TRBV5-4 to TRBJ2-5, with 9 nucleotides matching TRBD2. Germline-derived CDR1 and CDR2 are SGHNT and YYREEE (reference sequence). J lost 5 bases, V lost 4 bases, and 6 bases had no gene match. The CDR3 sequence is 14 residues long. In DNA, the CDR3 is TGTGCCAGCAGCGTCCGGACTAGCGATGAGACCCAGTACTTC. Translation: CASSVRTSDETQYF.

The chain joins TRBV7-2 to TRBJ1-2; 11 nucleotides agree with TRBD1. This CDR3 is built from 15 residues. V dropped 5 bases and J dropped 1; count of bases not matched to a gene: 3. Germline V lookup: CDR1 SGHTA, CDR2 FQGNSA. CDR3 sequence reads: CASSLGTGGNYGYTF. CDR3 nucleotide sequence: TGTGCCAGCAGCCTTGGGACAGGGGGTAACTATGGCTACACCTTC.

The rearrangement links TRBV7-9 to TRBJ1-1, with TRBD1 matching over 7 bases. The CDR3 runs to 16 residues. Germline CDR1 is SEHNR and CDR2 is FQNEAQ (reference sequence). The V gene end was trimmed by 5 bases and the J gene end by 1 base; junction bases not matched to a gene: 10. In nucleotides, the CDR3 is TGTGCCAGCAGCGACCACCCGCGACAGGGGAACACTGAAGCTTTCTTT. The encoded protein is CASSDHPRQGNTEAFF.

The V call is TRBV9, the J call TRBJ1-1; 8 bases map to TRBD1. This CDR3 is 17 amino acids long. Germline V gives CDR1 SGDLS, CDR2 YYNGEE. J was trimmed by 0 bases and V by 0 bases; bases with no gene match: 7. CDR3 nucleotide sequence: TGTGCCAGCAGCGTAGCTGATGGACAGGGATTGAACACTGAAGCTTTCTTT. This encodes CASSVADGQGLNTEAFF.

The CDR3 sequence: CASTRSGGPMNTEAFF. The CDR3 DNA reads as TGTGCCAGCACCCGCTCCGGGGGGCCAATGAACACTGAAGCTTTCTTT. This chain uses TRBV9 with TRBJ1-1; weak D call: TRBD1 (6 bases). This CDR3 comprises 16 residues. V dropped 6 bases and J dropped 0 bases, with 18 bases sitting between them. CDR1 and CDR2 (germline): SGDLS, YYNGEE. Combining the CDR3 with reference TRBV9 and TRBJ1-1 gives the whole variable domain DSGVTQTPKHLITATGQRVTLRCSPRSGDLSVYWYQQSLDQGLQFLIQYYNGEERAKGNILERFSAQQFPDLHSELNLSSLELGDSALYFCASTRSGGPMNTEAFFGQGTRLTVV.

The chain joins TRBV6-4 to TRBJ2-1; 11 nucleotides match TRBD2. V shed 4 bases, J shed 10 bases, and the junction held 9 bases outside the gene matches. Per germline, CDR1 MRHNA and CDR2 SNTAGT. The CDR3 is 15 residues long. The DNA for the CDR3 is TGTGCCAGCAGTGTAACTAGCGGGGGCCCTGGGGAGCAGTTCTTC. Protein sequence: CASSVTSGGPGEQFF.

This chain uses TRBV29-1 with TRBJ2-1; 8 positions agree with TRBD2. CDR3 length: 14 residues. J lost 7 bases, V lost 1 base, and 6 bases had no gene match. Germline V CDR1 and CDR2: SQVTM, ANQGSEA. CDR3 amino acids: CSVEAREGGNEQFF. For the CDR3, the DNA is TGCAGCGTTGAAGCCCGGGAGGGGGGTAATGAGCAGTTCTTC.

This clone was seen a single time. The chain links TRBV5-6 to TRBJ2-1, with TRBD1 matching 7 bases. CDR1 SGHDT and CDR2 YYEEEE come from the germline V gene. The CDR3 spans 12 residues. Trimming cost V 4 bases and J 11 bases; bases outside gene matches: 6. The CDR3 nucleotides are TGTGCCAGCAGCCCCCTGGGACAGCAGCAGTTCTTC. It encodes CASSPLGQQQFF.

The chain carries TRBV30 and TRBJ2-1; weak D call: TRBD1 (5 bases). Germline values: CDR1 GTSNPN, CDR2 SVGIG (reference sequence). V was pared by 0 bases and J by 10 bases, with 19 bases between. The CDR3 runs to 15 residues. The CDR3, as DNA: TGTGCCTGGAGTGTAATTCCTGTTAGACAGTGGGAGCAGTTCTTC. Translating it yields CAWSVIPVRQWEQFF. The complete variable domain, with remaining parts taken from reference TRBV30 and TRBJ2-1, reads SQTIHQWPATLVQPVGSPLSLECTVEGTSNPNLYWYRQAAGRGLQLLFYSVGIGQISSEVPQNLSASRPQDRQFILSSKKLLLSDSGFYLCAWSVIPVRQWEQFFGPGTRLTVL.

The chain combines TRBV2 with TRBJ2-5; perhaps TRBD2 as D (5 bases). The CDR3 loop spans 13 amino acids. Germline lookup yields CDR1 SNHLY and CDR2 FYNNEI. The V and J ends lost 7 bases and 1 base respectively, with 10 bases between them. The CDR3 spells CASITGIQETQYF. The CDR3 coding sequence is TGTGCCAGCATCACGGGAATCCAAGAGACCCAGTACTTC.